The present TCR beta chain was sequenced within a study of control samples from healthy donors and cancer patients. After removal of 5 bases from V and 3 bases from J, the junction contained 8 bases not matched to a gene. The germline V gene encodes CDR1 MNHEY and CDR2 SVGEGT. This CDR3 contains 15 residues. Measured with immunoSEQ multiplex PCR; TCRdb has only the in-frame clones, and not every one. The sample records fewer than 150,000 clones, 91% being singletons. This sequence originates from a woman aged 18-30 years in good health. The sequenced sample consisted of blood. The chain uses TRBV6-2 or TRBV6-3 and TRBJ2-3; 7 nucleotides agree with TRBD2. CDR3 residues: CASSAAGSRTDTQYF. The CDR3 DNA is TGTGCCAGCAGTGCAGCGGGGAGTAGGACAGATACGCAGTATTTT.